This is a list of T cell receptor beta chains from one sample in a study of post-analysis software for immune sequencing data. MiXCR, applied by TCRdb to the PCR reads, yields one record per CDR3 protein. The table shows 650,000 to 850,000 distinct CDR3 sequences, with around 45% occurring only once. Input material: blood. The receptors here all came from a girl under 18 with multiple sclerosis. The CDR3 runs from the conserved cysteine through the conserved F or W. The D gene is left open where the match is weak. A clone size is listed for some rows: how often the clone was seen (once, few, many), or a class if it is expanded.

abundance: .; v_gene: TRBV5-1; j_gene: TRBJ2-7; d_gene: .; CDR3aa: CASSLLPPGPQQPSSYEQYF; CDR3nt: TGCGCCAGCAGCTTGCTACCTCCGGGACCGCAACAGCCCAGCTCCTACGAGCAGTACTTC
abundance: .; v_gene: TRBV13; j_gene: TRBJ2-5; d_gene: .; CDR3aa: CASSPPGKQETQYF; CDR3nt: TGTGCCAGCAGCCCCCCCGGGAAACAAGAGACCCAGTACTTC
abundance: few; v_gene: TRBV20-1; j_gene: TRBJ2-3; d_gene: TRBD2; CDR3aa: CSAEPGLAGLGTDTQYF; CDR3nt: TGCAGTGCTGAACCGGGACTAGCGGGACTCGGCACAGATACGCAGTATTTT
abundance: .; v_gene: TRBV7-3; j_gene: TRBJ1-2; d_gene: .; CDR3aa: CARLGDVDGYTF; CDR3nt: TGTGCCAGACTAGGGGACGTAGATGGCTACACCTTC
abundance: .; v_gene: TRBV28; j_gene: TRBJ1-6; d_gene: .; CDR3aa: CASSFNSPLHF; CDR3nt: TGTGCCAGCAGTTTCAACTCACCCCTCCACTTT
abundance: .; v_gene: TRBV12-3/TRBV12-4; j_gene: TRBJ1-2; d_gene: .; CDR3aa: CASSLVGPGRANYGYTF; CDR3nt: TGTGCCAGCAGTTTAGTGGGACCGGGCCGAGCTAACTATGGCTACACCTTC
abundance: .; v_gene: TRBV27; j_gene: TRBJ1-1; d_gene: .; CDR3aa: CASSFRFGSTEAFF; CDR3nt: TGTGCCAGCAGTTTTAGGTTCGGGAGCACTGAAGCTTTCTTT
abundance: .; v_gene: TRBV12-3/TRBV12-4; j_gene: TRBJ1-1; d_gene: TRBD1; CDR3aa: CASKKGANRGRAEAFF; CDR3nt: TGTGCCAGCAAAAAAGGGGCGAACAGGGGGAGGGCTGAAGCTTTCTTT
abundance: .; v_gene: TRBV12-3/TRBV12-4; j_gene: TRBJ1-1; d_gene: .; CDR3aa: CASSYFRDEAFF; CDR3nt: TGTGCCAGCAGTTACTTCCGAGATGAAGCTTTCTTT
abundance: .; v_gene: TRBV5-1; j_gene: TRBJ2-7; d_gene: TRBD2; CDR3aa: CASKLMASGAYEQYF; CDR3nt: TGCGCCAGCAAGCTTATGGCTAGCGGGGCTTACGAGCAGTACTTC